The next 10 T cell receptor beta chains were all read from a single sample in a study of blood T cell repertoires in COVID-19. Measured with immunoSEQ multiplex PCR; TCRdb has only the in-frame clones, and not every one. The top ten clones hold 4% to 5% of a sample with about 81,000 clones, around 75% of them seen once. Sequenced sample: peripheral blood. The receptor set was obtained from a woman aged 50 to 65 with acute or convalescent COVID-19.

The CDR3 sequence: CASSPTGTGELFF. Written as DNA, the CDR3 is TGTGCCAGCTCACCCACGGGTACCGGGGAGCTGTTTTTT. This rearrangement joins TRBV18 to TRBJ2-2, with unresolved D. Germline CDR1 and CDR2: KGHSH and LQKENI. V was trimmed by 3 bases and J by 5 bases, leaving 7 bases between them. The CDR3 totals 13 residues.

In this sample, this clone turned up a few times. The gene calls are TRBV19 and TRBJ1-4; 7 bases match TRBD1. The CDR3 consists of 15 residues. The V gene end was trimmed by 4 bases and the J gene end by 7 bases; junction bases not matched to a gene: 9. Germline values: CDR1 LNHDA, CDR2 SQIVND (reference sequence). The CDR3 is CASSTPQGFGEKLFF. The DNA of the CDR3 is TGTGCCAGTAGTACCCCACAGGGGTTCGGTGAAAAACTGTTTTTT.

The chain recombines TRBV29-1 with TRBJ2-2; a weak D match, TRBD2 (5 bases). CDR1 and CDR2 (germline): SQVTM, ANQGSEA. The CDR3 covers 12 residues. V shed 4 bases and J shed 5 bases, with 8 bases lying between them. CDR3 nucleotide sequence: TGCAGCGTTGTGAGGGAAACCGGGGAGCTGTTTTTT. It codes for CSVVRETGELFF.

This chain uses TRBV10-2 with TRBJ2-5; 10 bases are a match to TRBD2. There are 16 residues in the CDR3. Germline V gene lookup returns CDR1 WSHSY and CDR2 SAAADI. V dropped 3 bases and J dropped 2; count of bases not matched to a gene: 6. As DNA, the CDR3 is TGCGCCAGCAGTGACAGGCTAGCGGGGGCTCAAGAGACCCAGTACTTC. It yields the protein CASSDRLAGAQETQYF.

The chain joins TRBV27 to TRBJ2-3, with TRBD1 matching over 8 bases. Germline V lookup: CDR1 MNHEY, CDR2 SMNVEV (reference sequence). The CDR3 has 15 residues. Losses at the gene ends were 1 base for V and 6 bases for J; bases not matched to a gene: 6. The CDR3 DNA sequence: TGTGCCAGCAGTTTATGGACAGGGAAGGAGGATACGCAGTATTTT. Protein product: CASSLWTGKEDTQYF.

The rearrangement links TRBV24-1 to TRBJ2-1, with 7 bases lining up with TRBD2. This CDR3 contains 17 residues. Germline V gene sequence: CDR1 KGHDR, CDR2 SFDVKD. Germline trimming cut 2 bases from V and 2 bases from J; bases unmatched to any gene: 8. In nucleotides, the CDR3 is TGTGCCACCAGTGATTCGTTTGGGAGGGCAACCTACAATGAGCAGTTCTTC. Encoded protein: CATSDSFGRATYNEQFF.

This clone has more than one count but fewer than ten. The rearrangement uses TRBV7-2 and TRBJ1-3, with D possibly TRBD1 on 6 matching bases. The CDR3 is made up of 19 amino acids. Germline V gene lookup returns CDR1 SGHTA and CDR2 FQGNSA. V was cut by 5 bases and J by 0 bases, with 23 bases left in between. CDR3 nucleotide sequence: TGTGCCAGCAGCCACATCCGGGACACTAAACTTAGCTCTGGAAACACCATATATTTT. This codes for CASSHIRDTKLSSGNTIYF.

This chain uses TRBV11-2 with TRBJ2-7, with 11 bases identical to TRBD1. Germline CDR1 reads SGHAT; CDR2 reads FQNNGV. This CDR3 region has 15 residues. The V and J ends lost 0 bases and 3 bases, in that order; junction bases with no gene match: 1. The CDR3 loop reads CASSLEGTGGYEQYF. DNA for the CDR3: TGTGCCAGCAGCTTAGAAGGGACAGGGGGCTACGAGCAGTACTTC.

This clone has just one count. The rearrangement joins TRBV7-3 to TRBJ2-3; TRBD1 might be the D (5 bases). The CDR3 runs 14 residues. Trimming removed 4 bases at V and 2 bases at J, with 10 bases between. Germline loops: CDR1 SGHTA, CDR2 FQGTGA. This CDR3 is CASSSGQPTDTQYF. The DNA for the CDR3 is TGTGCCAGCAGCTCCGGACAACCCACAGATACGCAGTATTTT.

Only a few counts were recorded for this clone. The chain has TRBV7-2 and TRBJ1-1; D perhaps matches TRBD1 (6 bases). The V gene's germline CDR1 is SGHTA and CDR2 FQGNSA. The CDR3 is 15 residues long. V shed 4 bases and J shed 4 bases, with 16 bases lying between them. This CDR3 reads CASSSRSGVGTEAFF. DNA of the CDR3: TGTGCCAGCAGCTCTAGGTCAGGGGTGGGCACTGAAGCTTTCTTT.